This TCR beta chain stems from a study of T-cell memory formation after mild COVID-19. At the level of the study: Most TCR clusters belonged to a single donor. Study conclusions and caveats: Cross-reactive memory apparently joined, as some responding clones appeared in pre-infection memory. Contracting CD4+ clones were located mainly in CM and EM, and CD8+ clones in EMRA.

MiXCR, applied by TCRdb to the 5' RACE reads, yields one record per CDR3 protein. The profile shows a few hundred thousand distinct CDR3 sequences, around 15% of them singletons. This clonotype came up many times. Antigen unknown. Sequence at one end of the junction differs from germline and may be a read error. The germline CDR1 and CDR2 sequences are LGHNA and YNFKEQ. The CDR3 covers 15 residues. Specimen: PBMCs or a T cell subset sorted from them (not recorded which). This clonotype was obtained from a man younger than 35 who had mild COVID-19 (a few samples of this study predate the infection). Cell type and time point are not known. The rearrangement joins TRBV4-2 to TRBJ2-3; 7 positions match TRBD1. CDR3 nucleotides: TGTGCCAGCAGCAAAGACAGGGAAGCGACAGATACGCAGTATTTT. It is translated as CASSKDREATDTQYF.